This entry describes one T cell receptor (beta chain). As yet, its antigen is unknown. This sample stems from a study of CD8+CD57+ T cells in acquired aplastic anemia. Turning to the study itself: The DNA of sorted CD4+ and CD8+ cells averaged roughly 3.2 ug.

Study-level results: The study found no significant CD8+ Simpson's diversity difference between patients and controls.

Genomic DNA templated the TCR beta VDJ and CDR3 profiling. TCRdb itself ran the reads through MiXCR, one entry per CDR3 protein. The sample includes over 150,000 distinct CDR3 sequences, about 70% of them seen just once. This CDR3 comprises 13 residues. The V gene lost 0 bases and the J gene lost 3 bases, with 6 bases spanning the gap. Germline V gene data show CDR1 as SGDLS and CDR2 as YYNGEE. Sequencing was done on patients that had shown CD8+CD57+ cell expansion by flow cytometry. Therapy had not been given to patients before blood sampling. The TCR originated in a human donor with aplastic anemia. The source material was sorted CD4+, CD8+, or CD8+CD57+ T cells (not recorded which) from PBMCs. This chain joins TRBV9 and TRBJ1-2; no clear D. The CDR3 sequence: CASSVEADYGYTF. In DNA, the CDR3 is TGTGCCAGCAGCGTAGAGGCAGACTATGGCTACACCTTC.